Listed here are 15 T cell receptor beta chains from one sample, sequenced in a study of blood T cell repertoires in COVID-19. Produced via immunoSEQ multiplex PCR; TCRdb's table is partial and in-frame only. Here the sample spans about 410,000 clones, 75% to 90% being singletons. The sample comprised peripheral blood. The source is a middle-aged woman with COVID-19, enrolled during active disease.

This clone occurred a few times. This chain links TRBV4-3 with TRBJ1-2; a possible D gene is TRBD1 (5 bases). The CDR3 loop spans 16 amino acids. Germline V gene data show CDR1 as LGHNA and CDR2 as YSLEER. V lost 4 bases to trimming and J lost 2 bases, with 17 bases between them. The CDR3 here is CASSLGSQDPNYGYTF. The CDR3 DNA follows: TGCGCCAGCAGCCTGGGATCACAGGACCCAAACTATGGCTACACCTTC.

The chain carries TRBV21-1 and TRBJ1-2; the table's TRBD1 call for D was not verified on the DNA. TRBV21-1 is a listed pseudogene. There are 15 residues in the CDR3. CDR3 sequence reads: CARPKGGRTNYGYTF. The CDR3 nucleotides read TGTGCCAGACCCAAAGGGGGCAGAACTAACTATGGCTACACCTTC.

The V and J genes are TRBV27 and TRBJ1-1; TRBD1 is a possible D gene (6 bases). This CDR3 has 15 residues. V was pared by 4 bases and J by 5 bases, with 17 bases between. Germline lookup yields CDR1 MNHEY and CDR2 SMNVEV (reference sequence). Here the CDR3 DNA reads TGTGCCAGCAGTTCCCACAGGGCGGGTGGAACTGAAGCTTTCTTT. Encoded protein: CASSSHRAGGTEAFF.

Note on this clone: Other nucleotide sequences from this sample produce the same CDR3. The chain has TRBV27 and TRBJ1-2; no definite D call. The CDR3 extends over 13 amino acids. V lost 3 bases, J lost 5 bases, and 10 bases lay in between. CDR1 and CDR2 from the germline V gene are MNHEY and SMNVEV (reference sequence). The CDR3 DNA reads as TGTGCCAGCAGTTTCCCAGGAGGATATGGCTACACCTTC. Translated, it gives CASSFPGGYGYTF.

The genes are TRBV14 and TRBJ1-1; the D gene is possibly TRBD1 (6 bases). V shed 0 bases and J shed 0 bases, with 17 bases lying between them. Germline loops: CDR1 SGHDN, CDR2 FVKESK. The CDR3 totals 18 residues. For the CDR3, the DNA is TGTGCCAGCAGCCAAGATAGGGGGAATTTCGGCATGAACACTGAAGCTTTCTTT. It specifies CASSQDRGNFGMNTEAFF.

The chain recombines TRBV10-3 with TRBJ1-6, with a tentative D call TRBD1 (6 bases). With 10 bases removed from V and 6 bases from J, the gap between germline ends came to 19 bases. The CDR3 has 15 amino acids. Germline V CDR1 and CDR2: ENHRY, SYGVKD. CDR3 DNA: TGTGCCACGTATGCGGGGGCAAGTAGTAATTCACCCCTCCACTTT. This translates into CATYAGASSNSPLHF.

The V and J genes are TRBV30 and TRBJ1-2, with D unresolved. CDR1 is GTSNPN, CDR2 SVGIG, per germline (reference sequence). The CDR3 loop spans 12 amino acids. With 3 bases removed from V and 8 bases from J, the gap between germline ends came to 13 bases. CDR3 loop: CAWRRGFEGYTF. As DNA, the CDR3 is TGTGCCTGGAGGCGCGGCTTTGAAGGCTACACCTTC. The complete variable domain, with remaining parts taken from reference TRBV30 and TRBJ1-2, reads SQTIHQWPATLVQPVGSPLSLECTVEGTSNPNLYWYRQAAGRGLQLLFYSVGIGQISSEVPQNLSASRPQDRQFILSSKKLLLSDSGFYLCAWRRGFEGYTFGSGTRLTVV.

This clone appeared a few times. The chain employs TRBV30 and TRBJ1-4, with 8 nucleotides matching TRBD1. CDR1 GTSNPN and CDR2 SVGIG come from the germline V gene (reference sequence). The CDR3 has 14 residues. V shed 3 bases, J shed 5 bases, and the junction held 5 bases outside the gene matches. CDR3 sequence reads: CAWSTGGQNEKLFF. The CDR3 nucleotides read TGTGCCTGGAGCACAGGGGGACAGAATGAAAAACTGTTTTTT.

V is TRBV5-6 and J is TRBJ2-1, with D unclear. Germline lookup yields CDR1 SGHDT and CDR2 YYEEEE. The CDR3 contains 14 residues. Trimming took 5 bases from V and 4 from J, leaving 13 bases between them. In DNA form, the CDR3 reads TGTGCCAGCAGACCGGTAGAGAAATACAATGAGCAGTTCTTC. As protein: CASRPVEKYNEQFF.

The rearrangement uses TRBV5-6 and TRBJ1-1; no clear D gene. CDR3 length: 17 residues. CDR1 and CDR2 from the germline V gene are SGHDT and YYEEEE. Trimming shortened V by 4 bases and J by 2 bases, and 21 bases separated the two germline ends. The chain's CDR3 is CASSLLFSRWRNTEAFF. CDR3 nucleotides: TGTGCCAGCAGCCTTCTCTTTAGCAGATGGAGAAACACTGAAGCTTTCTTT.

The CDR3 sequence is CASSLSYTEAFF. In nucleotides, the CDR3 is TGTGCCAGCAGCTTATCGTACACTGAAGCTTTCTTT. The chain carries TRBV11-2 and TRBJ1-1; D remains ambiguous. With 2 bases removed from V and 3 bases from J, the gap between germline ends came to 4 bases. This CDR3 is built from 12 residues. Germline V gene sequence: CDR1 SGHAT, CDR2 FQNNGV.

The genes are TRBV2 and TRBJ2-1, with TRBD1 identical over 8 bases. J gave up 8 bases and V 3 bases, and 3 bases lay outside the gene matches. The V gene's germline CDR1 is SNHLY and CDR2 FYNNEI. The CDR3 sequence is 13 residues long. The CDR3: CASSDDRGYEQFF. The CDR3 nucleotides read TGTGCCAGCAGTGATGACAGGGGTTATGAGCAGTTCTTC.

The chain links TRBV5-4 to TRBJ1-2, with a possible D match to TRBD1 (6 bases). This CDR3 spans 13 amino acids. Germline loops: CDR1 SGHNT, CDR2 YYREEE (reference sequence). Trimming removed 10 bases from V and 2 bases from J, with 15 bases in between. CDR3 nucleotide sequence: TGTGCCTACGAGGGGGGGTTCAACTATGGCTACACCTTC. As protein: CAYEGGFNYGYTF.

The V call is TRBV4-2, the J call TRBJ1-2, with D hard to call. V lost 0 bases and J 4 bases, leaving 15 bases between the germline ends. There are 16 residues in the CDR3. The germline CDR1 and CDR2 sequences are LGHNA and YNFKEQ. The DNA of the CDR3 is TGTGCCAGCAGCCAAGACCCCGGACTTCTCGGCTATGGCTACACCTTC. Its protein is CASSQDPGLLGYGYTF.

This clone came up once. The CDR3 nucleotides are TGTGCCAGCTCAGATGGTCCTACCTACGAGCAGTACTTC. Translation: CASSDGPTYEQYF. This sequence joins TRBV18 and TRBJ2-7; D remains ambiguous. Trimming pared 5 bases from V and 2 bases from J, leaving 10 bases between. Per the germline V gene, CDR1 is KGHSH and CDR2 is LQKENI. The CDR3 has 13 residues.